This entry concerns a single TCR beta chain. The data stem from a study of blood T cell repertoires in COVID-19. V lost 3 bases and J 1 base, leaving 9 bases between the germline ends. Per the germline V gene, CDR1 is LNHDA and CDR2 is SQIVND (reference sequence). The CDR3 runs to 14 residues. Participant-reported clinical history was the basis for cohort assignment. In the original processing: Reference gene primer amplification gave estimated nucleated cell counts. Clones were read by immunoSEQ multiplex PCR, and TCRdb kept only the in-frame ones, dropping some. V, J and clone size are taken as reported in that table, and D and trimming were inferred from the DNA itself. The table records about 200,000 clones, approximately 88% of them present only once.

The origin of this receptor is a woman aged 18-29 years who had recovered from COVID-19. This chain links TRBV19 with TRBJ1-2; perhaps TRBD1 as D (5 bases). The sample was PBMCs or T cells enriched from blood (not recorded which). CDR3 loop: CASSIGGSNYGYTF. For the CDR3, the DNA is TGTGCCAGTAGTATCGGGGGAAGTAACTATGGCTACACCTTC.